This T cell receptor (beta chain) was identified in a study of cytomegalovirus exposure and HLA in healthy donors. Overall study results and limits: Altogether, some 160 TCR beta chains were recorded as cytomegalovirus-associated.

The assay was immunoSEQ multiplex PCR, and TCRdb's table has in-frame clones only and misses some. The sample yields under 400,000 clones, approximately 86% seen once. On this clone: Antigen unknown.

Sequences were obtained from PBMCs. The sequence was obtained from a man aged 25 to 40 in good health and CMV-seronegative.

This CDR3 is CASSQGQGTGELFF. CDR3 in DNA: TGTGCCAGCAGCCAAGGTCAGGGTACCGGGGAGCTGTTTTTT. This chain joins TRBV4-2 and TRBJ2-2; weak D call: TRBD1 (5 bases). From germline, CDR1 is LGHNA and CDR2 YNFKEQ. The CDR3 spans 14 residues. Deletions cut 1 base from V and 5 bases from J, with 8 bases between.